This T cell receptor (beta chain) was sequenced during a study of cytomegalovirus exposure and HLA in healthy donors. From germline, CDR1 is LGHNA and CDR2 YNFKEQ. The CDR3 runs 16 residues. Between the trimmed V and J ends, which lost 0 bases and 2 bases, there was a span of 11 bases. 60 Vbeta and 13 Jbeta primers were used in PCR. Sequencing used immunoSEQ multiplex PCR; TCRdb keeps in-frame clones, though not all of them. The data show some 190,000 clones, with about 81% seen just once and more than 1.5% held by the top ten. Study results and caveats: DRB1 had the most TCR associations and HLA-C the fewest, a later analysis found, with rates varying by HLA locus. A cluster of highly shared sequence variants was likely a sequencing artifact.

Comments on this clone: The antigen remains undetermined.

The gene calls are TRBV4-2 and TRBJ1-3; D perhaps matches TRBD1 (5 bases). The sample consisted of PBMCs. The receptor was isolated from a man aged 40-49 years in good health and CMV-seronegative. CDR3 DNA sequence: TGTGCCAGCAGCCAAGAGGGGACTCCCACTGGAAACACCATATATTTT. Translating gives CASSQEGTPTGNTIYF.